This T cell receptor (beta chain) comes out of a study of OX40 agonist ivuxolimab in advanced cancers. Turning to the overall study: Ivuxolimab was an agonistic, fully human IgG2 monoclonal antibody directed against OX40 (CD134), a costimulatory receptor. Intravenous ivuxolimab was administered to patients every 2 weeks at six dose levels: 0.01, 0.1, 0.3, 1.5, 3 and 10 mg/kg. Of the approximately 54 dose-escalation patients, hepatocellular carcinoma was present in approximately 20, melanoma in approximately 15, renal cell carcinoma in 9 and head and neck cancer in 9. The dose-escalation cohort was 80% to 90% male with a mean age of about 58 years, ranging from roughly 20 to 85. Patients were allowed to have had prior anti-PD-1, anti-PD-L1 or anti-CTLA-4 therapy, and around 40% of the dose-escalation patients had previously received checkpoint inhibitors. Partial responses occurred in three dose-escalation patients: two with cutaneous melanoma and one with hepatocellular carcinoma. The point of sequencing TCRbeta in the periphery was to test whether ivuxolimab changed TCR sequence diversity and drove clonal T-cell expansion. The paper reports the monotherapy dose-escalation portion (N of about 54 patients) of the phase I ivuxolimab trial. Results the study describes overall, beyond this receptor: At doses of 0.1 to 3.0 mg/kg, clonal expansion of both CD4+ and CD8+ T cells in blood was seen between baseline and week 6. On average, CD8+ T cells showed more expanded clones than CD4+ T cells after ivuxolimab. The antigen specificity of the clonally expanded peripheral T cells was not determined. In the 0.1-3.0 mg/kg groups, partial responders were among the patients with the lowest normalized peripheral clonal expansion, particularly in CD8+ T cells. Low levels of normalized T-cell clonal expansion were also seen in some patients who did not respond.

A remark on this clone: The antigen this receptor binds is unknown. Per-base quality was not reported, and no clone a single base away is much larger than it.

Genomic DNA was extracted from sorted cells for sequencing of the TCRbeta CDR3 region. TCRbeta CDR3 regions were sequenced using the immunoSEQ Assay. TCRdb mirrors the immuneACCESS table, restricted to in-frame sequences. Some clones are absent from its copies; in checked studies, under half trace to an unresolved V gene, and the reason for the others is unknown. A total of over 30,000 clones appear in this sample, less than 85% of them only once. The ten most abundant clones make up around 1.8% of the sample. The trial excluded patients who had a history of autoimmune disease or were on systemic immunosuppression. Peripheral blood for TCR sequencing was collected from all dose cohorts at baseline, on cycle 4 day 1, and on cycle 7 day 1. Samples were obtained from an open-label, multicenter, first-in-human phase I dose-escalation trial of ivuxolimab. Adults with locally advanced or metastatic melanoma, renal cell carcinoma, hepatocellular carcinoma or head and neck squamous cell carcinoma were enrolled in the trial. Before TCR sequencing, CD4+ T cells and CD8+ T cells were sorted from peripheral blood as separate populations.

The junction carries 7 bases between V and J, which are trimmed by 0 bases and 1 base respectively. CDR1 and CDR2 are read off the germline V gene as SGHRS and YFSETQ. Including the terminal cysteine and phenylalanine, the CDR3 comprises 14 residues. CDR3 DNA is the only sequence kept; it has 42 bases, read in frame from the first base. Sample: CD4+ or CD8+ T cells sorted from blood, taken in a trial of the OX40 agonist ivuxolimab. This TCR came from an adult with an advanced solid tumor such as melanoma, head and neck, liver or kidney cancer. Rearrangement joined TRBV5-1 to TRBJ1-1; there is no confident call for the D gene. This receptor has the CDR3 CASSLGYTNTEAFF. The DNA is TGCGCCAGCAGCTTGGGATACACGAACACTGAAGCTTTCTTT.